This TCR beta chain was captured in a study of cytomegalovirus exposure and HLA in healthy donors. For the study at large: Per a later analysis, the 550 to 850 first-cohort and some 110 validation repertoires shared one platform.

This CDR3 has 16 residues. CDR1 is SGHKS, CDR2 YYEKEE, per germline (reference sequence). V gave up 4 bases and J gave up 5 bases, with 18 bases separating them. Study outcomes and limitations: Some public TCRs appeared in many individuals, while most sequences were rare. Researchers catalogued about 160 TCR beta chains as cytomegalovirus-associated.

Sequencing was performed with immunoSEQ multiplex PCR; in TCRdb, only in-frame clones are kept and a portion is missing. The table lists 100,000 to 150,000 clones, about 89% of them singletons. Of note for this clone: Its cognate antigen is unknown.

From the roughly 120-subject validation cohort, which was separate from the roughly 670-subject first cohort, the donors were drawn. J is TRBJ2-2 and V is TRBV5-5; no firm D call. The source of this sequence is a woman under 30 in good health and CMV-seronegative. The sequenced sample consisted of PBMCs. CDR3 DNA sequence: TGTGCCAGCAGCCCCCTTCGCGGAGCTTCGACCGGGGAGCTGTTTTTT. Encoded protein: CASSPLRGASTGELFF.